A single sample is the source of the 5 T cell receptor beta chains below, sequenced in a study of blood T cell repertoires in COVID-19. Repertoires were generated with immunoSEQ multiplex PCR, while TCRdb's copy carries only in-frame clones and drops some. The sample comprises about 250,000 clones, roughly 86% of which are singletons, and approximately 5.5% rests with the top ten. Source material: peripheral blood. These receptor sequences come from an elderly woman with COVID-19, enrolled during active disease.

The J gene is TRBJ1-2, the V gene TRBV19, with 7 bases identical to TRBD1. V lost 5 bases and J lost 2; bases outside the gene matches: 11. Germline V gives CDR1 LNHDA, CDR2 SQIVND (reference sequence). The CDR3 is made up of 16 amino acids. In DNA, the CDR3 is TGTGCCAGTAGTCCCCACCACAGGGGAGAGAACTATGGCTACACCTTC. This translates into CASSPHHRGENYGYTF.

J is TRBJ1-2 and V is TRBV3-1 (or the pseudogene TRBV3-2); D is possibly TRBD1 (6 bases). Trimming cost V 0 bases and J 3 bases, with 17 bases left between them. This CDR3 region has 17 residues. Germline V gene data show CDR1 as LGHDT and CDR2 as YNNKEL (reference sequence). CDR3 sequence: CASSQDSGARGYYGYTF. The CDR3 DNA reads as TGTGCCAGCAGCCAAGATTCAGGGGCCCGAGGATACTATGGCTACACCTTC.

The V call is TRBV18, the J call TRBJ2-5; weak D call: TRBD2 (6 bases). CDR1 is KGHSH, CDR2 LQKENI, per germline. V was pared by 3 bases and J by 3 bases, with 17 bases between. This CDR3 contains 16 residues. The CDR3 loop reads CASSPILKGGEETQYF. The CDR3 bases are TGTGCCAGCTCACCGATCCTCAAGGGCGGGGAAGAGACCCAGTACTTC. The full variable domain, in which reference TRBV18 and TRBJ2-5 provide the parts outside the CDR3, is NAGVMQNPRHLVRRRGQEARLRCSPMKGHSHVYWYRQLPEEGLKFMVYLQKENIIDESGMPKERFSAEFPKEGPSILRIQQVVRGDSAAYFCASSPILKGGEETQYFGPGTRLLVL.

The V gene is TRBV11-3, the J gene TRBJ1-6, with 10 bases identical to TRBD1. This CDR3 is built from 18 residues. Germline CDR1 SGHNT, CDR2 YENEEA. Trimming cost V 5 bases and J 9 bases; bases outside gene matches: 16. CDR3 residues: CASSTGQGSFWESSPLHF. CDR3 sequence (DNA): TGTGCCAGCAGCACGGGACAGGGGTCCTTTTGGGAGAGTTCACCCCTCCACTTT.

The chain joins TRBV4-2 to TRBJ2-1; 14 bases fit TRBD2. CDR3 length: 17 residues. Germline V gene data show CDR1 as LGHNA and CDR2 as YNFKEQ. V lost 1 base to trimming and J lost 7 bases; unmatched junction nucleotides: 6. The CDR3 sequence is CASSQGLAGGPTNEQFF. The CDR3 nucleotides are TGTGCCAGCAGCCAAGGACTAGCGGGGGGGCCGACGAATGAGCAGTTCTTC.